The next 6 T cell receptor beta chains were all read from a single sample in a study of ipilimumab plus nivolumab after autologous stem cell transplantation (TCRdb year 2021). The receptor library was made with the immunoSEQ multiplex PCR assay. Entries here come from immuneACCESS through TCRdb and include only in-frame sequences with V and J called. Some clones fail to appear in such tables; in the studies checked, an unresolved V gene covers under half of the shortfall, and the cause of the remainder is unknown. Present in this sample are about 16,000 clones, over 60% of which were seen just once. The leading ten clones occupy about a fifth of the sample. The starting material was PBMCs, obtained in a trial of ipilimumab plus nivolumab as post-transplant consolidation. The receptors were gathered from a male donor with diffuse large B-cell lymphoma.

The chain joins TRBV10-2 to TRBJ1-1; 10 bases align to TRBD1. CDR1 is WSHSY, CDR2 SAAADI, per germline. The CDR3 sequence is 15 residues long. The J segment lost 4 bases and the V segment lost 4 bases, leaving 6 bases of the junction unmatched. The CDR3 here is CASSAPGQGSTEAFF. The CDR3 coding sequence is TGCGCCAGCAGTGCCCCGGGACAGGGGTCCACTGAAGCTTTCTTT.

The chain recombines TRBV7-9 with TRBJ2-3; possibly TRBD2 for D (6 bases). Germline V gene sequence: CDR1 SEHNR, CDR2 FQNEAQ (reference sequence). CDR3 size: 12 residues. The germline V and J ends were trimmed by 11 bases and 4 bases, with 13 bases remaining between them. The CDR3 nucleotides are TGTGCCGGCGGGACCGAGGCAGATACGCAGTATTTT. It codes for CAGGTEADTQYF.

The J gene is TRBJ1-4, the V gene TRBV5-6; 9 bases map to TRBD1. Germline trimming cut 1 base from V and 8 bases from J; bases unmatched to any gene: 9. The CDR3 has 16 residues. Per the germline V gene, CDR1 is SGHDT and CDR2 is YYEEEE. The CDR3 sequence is CASSLPPGQGDEKLFF. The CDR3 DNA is TGTGCCAGCAGCTTGCCCCCGGGACAGGGAGACGAAAAACTGTTTTTT.

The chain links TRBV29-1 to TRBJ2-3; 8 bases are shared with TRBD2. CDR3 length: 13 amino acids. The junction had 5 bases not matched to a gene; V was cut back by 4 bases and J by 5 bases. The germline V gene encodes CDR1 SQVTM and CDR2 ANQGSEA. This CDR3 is CSVVGGAVDTQYF. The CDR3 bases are TGCAGCGTTGTCGGGGGGGCCGTAGATACGCAGTATTTT.

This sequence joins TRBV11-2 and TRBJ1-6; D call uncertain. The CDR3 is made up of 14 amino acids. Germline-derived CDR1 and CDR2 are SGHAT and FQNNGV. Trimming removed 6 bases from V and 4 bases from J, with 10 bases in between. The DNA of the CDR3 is TGTGCCAGCAGTACTCGGAGTTATAATTCACCCCTCCACTTT. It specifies CASSTRSYNSPLHF. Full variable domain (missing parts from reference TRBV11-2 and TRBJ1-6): EAGVAQSPRYKIIEKRQSVAFWCNPISGHATLYWYQQILGQGPKLLIQFQNNGVVDDSQLPKDRFSAERLKGVDSTLKIQPAKLEDSAVYLCASSTRSYNSPLHFGNGTRLTVT.

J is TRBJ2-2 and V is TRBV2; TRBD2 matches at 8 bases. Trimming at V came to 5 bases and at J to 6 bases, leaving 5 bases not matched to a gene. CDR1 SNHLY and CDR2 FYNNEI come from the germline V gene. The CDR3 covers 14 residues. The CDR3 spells CASSSGTRSGELFF. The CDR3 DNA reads TGTGCCAGCAGTTCCGGGACTAGATCCGGGGAGCTGTTTTTT.